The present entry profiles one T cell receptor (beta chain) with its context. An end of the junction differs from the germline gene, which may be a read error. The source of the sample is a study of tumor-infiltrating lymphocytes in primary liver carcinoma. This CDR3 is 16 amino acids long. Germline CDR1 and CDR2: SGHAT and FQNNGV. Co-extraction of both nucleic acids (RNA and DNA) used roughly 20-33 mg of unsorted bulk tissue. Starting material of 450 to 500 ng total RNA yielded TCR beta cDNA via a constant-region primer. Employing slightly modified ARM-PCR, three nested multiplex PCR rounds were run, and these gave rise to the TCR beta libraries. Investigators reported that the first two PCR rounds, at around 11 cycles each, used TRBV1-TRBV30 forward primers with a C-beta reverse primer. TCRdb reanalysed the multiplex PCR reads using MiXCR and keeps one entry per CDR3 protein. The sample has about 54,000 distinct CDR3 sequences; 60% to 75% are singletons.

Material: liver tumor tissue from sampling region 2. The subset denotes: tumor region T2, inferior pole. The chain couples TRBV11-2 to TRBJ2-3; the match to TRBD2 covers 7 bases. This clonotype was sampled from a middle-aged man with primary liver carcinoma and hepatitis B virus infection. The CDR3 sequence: CASSPPTSSSTYTQYF. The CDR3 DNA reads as TGCGCCAGCAGCCCCCCGACTAGCAGCAGCACATATACGCAGTATTTT. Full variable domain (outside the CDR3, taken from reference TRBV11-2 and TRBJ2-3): EAGVAQSPRYKIIEKRQSVAFWCNPISGHATLYWYQQILGQGPKLLIQFQNNGVVDDSQLPKDRFSAERLKGVDSTLKIQPAKLEDSAVYLCASSPPTSSSTYTQYFGPGTRLTVL.